A single sample gave rise to the 22 T cell receptor beta chains below, sequenced in a study of T cells expressing NK-cell markers. TCRdb reprocessed the 5' RACE reads; each CDR3 protein has one entry and no DNA is given. With 120,000 to 150,000 distinct CDR3 sequences in the sample, the ten largest clones hold around 10%. The sequenced sample was blood T cells: a sorted CD56 or NKG2C T cell subset, CD4+ or CD8+ T cells, or bulk PBMC T cells (not recorded which). The receptors shown here come from a man between 18 and 29 years old in good health.

J is TRBJ1-2 and V is TRBV7-2; TCRdb proposes TRBD1, but this gene call is untestable without DNA. Germline CDR1 SGHTA, CDR2 FQGNSA. The CDR3 loop spans 14 amino acids. CDR3 amino acids: CASSTQGRDYGYTF.

J is TRBJ2-7 and V is TRBV4-2; TCRdb reports TRBD1, a call that lacks DNA to check it against. This CDR3 region has 15 residues. Germline V gives CDR1 LGHNA, CDR2 YNFKEQ. The CDR3 region is CASSQLQGGSYEQYF.

The chain has TRBV11-2 and TRBJ2-1; the D call from TCRdb, TRBD1, cannot be confirmed without DNA. Per germline, CDR1 SGHAT and CDR2 FQNNGV. The CDR3 length is 13 residues. CDR3 amino acids: CASSSDWGGEQFF.

The rearrangement links TRBV12-3 or TRBV12-4 to TRBJ2-1; the D gene TCRdb calls, TRBD2, cannot be checked with no DNA. CDR3 length: 13 residues. The CDR3 sequence is CASTRGPYNEQFF.

This chain links TRBV10-3 with TRBJ2-1; TCRdb's assignment of TRBD1 cannot be checked, as there is no DNA. This CDR3 has 15 residues. The germline V gene encodes CDR1 ENHRY and CDR2 SYGVKD. The CDR3 sequence: CAISESSGGSHEQFF.

The gene calls are TRBV7-9 and TRBJ2-2; with no DNA, the TCRdb D assignment of TRBD1 cannot be verified. The CDR3 contains 13 residues. CDR1 is SEHNR and CDR2 is FQNEAQ in the germline V gene (reference sequence). The CDR3 sequence: CAETGADTGELFF.

This chain joins TRBV27 and TRBJ2-3; there is no DNA to check the TCRdb D call of TRBD1. The CDR3 is made up of 16 amino acids. CDR1 MNHEY and CDR2 SMNVEV come from the germline V gene (reference sequence). The CDR3 protein is CASSLGGWGSTDTQYF.

The genes are TRBV15 and TRBJ2-2. The V gene's germline CDR1 is LNHNV and CDR2 YYDKDF (reference sequence). The CDR3 has 15 amino acids. CDR3: CATSRGRSGTGELFF. The full variable domain, rest sourced from reference TRBV15 and TRBJ2-2, is DAMVIQNPRYQVTQFGKPVTLSCSQTLNHNVMYWYQQKSSQAPKLLFHYYDKDFNNEADTPDNFQSRRPNTSFCFLDIRSPGLGDTAMYLCATSRGRSGTGELFFGEGSRLTVL.

CDR3 amino acids: CATLGGDYEQYF. The chain employs TRBV15 and TRBJ2-7; the TRBD2 assignment by TCRdb is unverifiable without DNA. Germline V gives CDR1 LNHNV, CDR2 YYDKDF (reference sequence). The CDR3 length is 12 residues.

This sequence joins TRBV20-1 and TRBJ1-1; TCRdb gives TRBD1 as the D gene, but with no DNA this cannot be confirmed. The length of the CDR3 is 15 residues. CDR1 and CDR2 from the germline V gene are DFQATT and SNEGSKA (reference sequence). CDR3 in amino acids: CSASQKTGGGTEAFF.

V is TRBV19 and J is TRBJ1-1; absent DNA, TCRdb's TRBD1 call cannot be checked. Germline loops: CDR1 LNHDA, CDR2 SQIVND (reference sequence). This CDR3 spans 17 amino acids. The CDR3 sequence is CASSIDLDRGSRTEAFF. Drawing the rest from reference TRBV19 and TRBJ1-1, the complete variable domain is DGGITQSPKYLFRKEGQNVTLSCEQNLNHDAMYWYRQDPGQGLRLIYYSQIVNDFQKGDIAEGYSVSREKKESFPLTVTSAQKNPTAFYLCASSIDLDRGSRTEAFFGQGTRLTVV.

Here the CDR3 reads CASSYGPGQGETQYF. This rearrangement joins TRBV4-3 to TRBJ2-5; with no DNA, the TCRdb D assignment of TRBD1 cannot be verified. The germline CDR1 and CDR2 sequences are LGHNA and YSLEER. The CDR3 contains 15 residues.

J is TRBJ1-4 and V is TRBV7-6. The CDR3 is 14 amino acids. The V gene's germline CDR1 is SGHVS and CDR2 FNYEAQ. The CDR3 sequence: CASSLVAGNEKLFF.

The CDR3 sequence is CASGPSLRSGTDTQYF. The genes are TRBV12-3 or TRBV12-4 and TRBJ2-3. The CDR3 loop spans 16 amino acids.

The CDR3 reads CASTQDREMETQYF. The chain has TRBV12-3 or TRBV12-4 and TRBJ2-5; lacking DNA, the TRBD1 call made by TCRdb goes unchecked. There are 14 residues in the CDR3.

This sequence joins TRBV28 and TRBJ2-7; the TRBD2 assignment by TCRdb is unverifiable without DNA. The CDR3 is made up of 16 amino acids. The germline CDR1 and CDR2 sequences are MDHEN and SYDVKM. The CDR3 is CASNREGAWGLYEQYF.

The chain has TRBV5-1 and TRBJ2-3; TCRdb reports TRBD2, a call that lacks DNA to check it against. Germline CDR1 reads SGHRS; CDR2 reads YFSETQ. The CDR3 sequence is 19 residues long. CDR3 region: CASSLVASGRAELTDTQYF.

The genes are TRBV7-7 and TRBJ2-1; the TCRdb call, TRBD1, lacks DNA for checking. This CDR3 comprises 15 residues. Germline-derived CDR1 and CDR2 are SSHAT and FNYEAQ (reference sequence). CDR3 residues: CASSSSTGTANEQFF.

The chain has TRBV24-1 and TRBJ2-1; TCRdb reports TRBD1, a call that lacks DNA to check it against. Germline loops: CDR1 KGHDR, CDR2 SFDVKD. The CDR3 totals 12 residues. The CDR3 sequence: CATSVGGVEQFF.

The rearrangement uses TRBV4-3 and TRBJ1-3; TCRdb's D gene call, TRBD1, goes unchecked for lack of DNA. Germline assignment: CDR1 LGHNA and CDR2 YSLEER. The CDR3 spans 16 residues. The chain's CDR3 is CASSQDRQASGNTIYF.

This chain joins TRBV29-1 and TRBJ2-1. CDR1 is SQVTM, CDR2 ANQGSEA, per germline. The CDR3 consists of 13 residues. The CDR3 here is CSVMVVLDNEQFF.

This rearrangement joins TRBV7-6 to TRBJ2-5; TCRdb outputs TRBD1, but without DNA this stays unchecked. This CDR3 contains 17 residues. CDR1 is SGHVS and CDR2 is FNYEAQ in the germline V gene. This chain's CDR3 is CASSWGAVRGIGETQYF.